What follows are 30 T cell receptor beta chains derived from one specimen sequenced in a study of blood T cell repertoires in COVID-19. Assay used: immunoSEQ multiplex PCR; TCRdb lists only in-frame clones, some missing. The repertoire holds more than 150,000 clones, 75% to 85% seen once, with roughly 12% in the top ten. The sequenced sample consisted of PBMCs or T cells enriched from blood (not recorded which). These receptors were collected from a man in his forties or fifties who had recovered from COVID-19.

The rearrangement uses TRBV5-1 and TRBJ2-3, with 8 bases aligning to TRBD2. Per the germline V gene, CDR1 is SGHRS and CDR2 is YFSETQ. V lost 2 bases and J lost 0; bases outside the gene matches: 2. There are 15 residues in the CDR3. CDR3 sequence reads: CASSLTSGSTDTQYF. The CDR3 bases are TGCGCCAGCAGCTTAACTAGCGGCAGCACAGATACGCAGTATTTT.

The rearrangement uses TRBV7-2 and TRBJ2-2; 10 bases map to TRBD1. The CDR3 consists of 16 residues. Looked up from germline, CDR1 is SGHTA and CDR2 is FQGNSA. Trimming cost V 8 bases and J 4 bases; bases outside gene matches: 10. CDR3 protein: CASGPGTGVGTGELFF. In DNA form, the CDR3 reads TGTGCCAGCGGACCCGGGACAGGGGTAGGCACCGGGGAGCTGTTTTTT.

The gene calls are TRBV19 and TRBJ1-2; TRBD1 agrees at 8 bases. CDR1 and CDR2 from the germline V gene are LNHDA and SQIVND (reference sequence). The length of the CDR3 is 14 residues. J was trimmed by 2 bases and V by 5 bases; bases with no gene match: 4. CDR3 protein: CASSPRTGNYGYTF. CDR3 coding DNA: TGTGCCAGTAGTCCCCGGACAGGGAACTATGGCTACACCTTC.

The chain is built from TRBV29-1 and TRBJ1-1; TRBD1 might be the D (6 bases). CDR3 length: 13 amino acids. Germline V gene data show CDR1 as SQVTM and CDR2 as ANQGSEA. V was cut by 7 bases and J by 1 base, with 13 bases left in between. The CDR3 reads CSAGTSWNTEAFF. CDR3 DNA: TGCAGCGCCGGGACATCGTGGAACACTGAAGCTTTCTTT.

The chain joins TRBV28 to TRBJ1-2, with 9 nucleotides matching TRBD1. Germline-derived CDR1 and CDR2 are MDHEN and SYDVKM. V dropped 4 bases and J dropped 4; count of bases not matched to a gene: 10. The CDR3 is made up of 16 amino acids. This CDR3 reads CASSSPGQGPLYGYTF. CDR3 bases: TGTGCCAGCAGTTCCCCAGGACAGGGGCCCCTCTATGGCTACACCTTC.

This chain connects TRBV5-1 to TRBJ2-6; perhaps TRBD2 as D (5 bases). The CDR3 loop spans 18 amino acids. Germline assignment: CDR1 SGHRS and CDR2 YFSETQ. V lost 0 bases and J 0 bases, leaving 13 bases between the germline ends. The CDR3 protein is CASSLVGSTRSGANVLTF. DNA of the CDR3: TGCGCCAGCAGCTTGGTGGGGAGTACACGCTCTGGGGCCAACGTCCTGACTTTC.

The chain couples TRBV7-3 to TRBJ2-7; D is unclear. Germline V lookup: CDR1 SGHTA, CDR2 FQGTGA. V was pared by 5 bases and J by 6 bases, with 17 bases between. The CDR3 runs to 14 residues. CDR3 DNA: TGTGCCAGCAGCCACACCGGGTCTCTGGGCGAGCAGTACGTC. Protein product: CASSHTGSLGEQYV.

The CDR3 loop is CASSEYRGEQYV. CDR3 coding DNA: TGTGCCAGCAGTGAATACAGGGGCGAGCAGTACGTC. This rearrangement joins TRBV25-1 to TRBJ2-7; D is perhaps TRBD1 (6 bases). The CDR3 consists of 12 residues. CDR1 and CDR2 (germline): MGHDK, SYGVNS. With 0 bases removed from V and 6 bases from J, the gap between germline ends came to 6 bases.

This chain links TRBV9 with TRBJ2-7, with TRBD2 identical over 7 bases. CDR1 is SGDLS, CDR2 YYNGEE, per germline. Trimming at V came to 0 bases and at J to 1 base, leaving 4 bases not matched to a gene. The CDR3 runs 15 residues. DNA of the CDR3: TGTGCCAGCAGCGTAGGCCAGCGGGAATCCTACGAGCAGTACTTC. Its translation is CASSVGQRESYEQYF.

In this sample, this clone turned up a few times. This chain connects TRBV6-5 to TRBJ2-2; TRBD2 is a possible D gene (5 bases). The germline V gene has CDR1 MNHEY and CDR2 SVGAGI. V lost 0 bases and J 7 bases, leaving 9 bases between the germline ends. The length of the CDR3 is 14 residues. CDR3 DNA sequence: TGTGCCAGCAGTTACTCGGCGGGTATCGGGGAGCTGTTTTTT. Translated, it gives CASSYSAGIGELFF.

This clone came up once. The V call is TRBV30, the J call TRBJ1-1, with D unresolved. The CDR3 sequence is 15 residues long. The germline V gene encodes CDR1 GTSNPN and CDR2 SVGIG (reference sequence). V lost 3 bases, J lost 0 bases, and 14 bases lay in between. The CDR3 DNA reads as TGTGCCTGGAGGAGGCCATTCACGCTGAACACTGAAGCTTTCTTT. It translates to CAWRRPFTLNTEAFF.

This sequence joins TRBV9 and TRBJ1-3, with a weak D call TRBD1 (5 bases). Germline lookup yields CDR1 SGDLS and CDR2 YYNGEE. Trimming took off 4 bases at V and 0 bases at J, with 8 bases between the two ends. This CDR3 is built from 14 residues. CDR3 in amino acids: CASSQGHSGNTIYF. The CDR3 DNA is TGTGCCAGCAGCCAGGGCCACTCTGGAAACACCATATATTTT.

The chain couples TRBV29-1 to TRBJ2-5, with TRBD1 identical over 9 bases. The germline gives CDR1 SQVTM, CDR2 ANQGSEA. CDR3 size: 11 residues. Trimming removed 7 bases from V and 5 bases from J; junction bases left unmatched: 2. CDR3 loop: CSADRGETQYF. The CDR3 DNA is TGCAGCGCCGACAGGGGGGAGACCCAGTACTTC.

This clone was recorded once. Other nucleotide sequences from this sample produce the same CDR3. The gene calls are TRBV28 and TRBJ1-4; D not resolved. Per germline, CDR1 MDHEN and CDR2 SYDVKM. Trimming removed 5 bases from V and 5 bases from J, with 3 bases in between. This CDR3 comprises 11 residues. CDR3 DNA sequence: TGTGCCAGCAGTCTCAATGAAAAACTGTTTTTT. Translation gives CASSLNEKLFF. The variable domain in full, with the rest retrieved from reference TRBV28 and TRBJ1-4, is DVKVTQSSRYLVKRTGEKVFLECVQDMDHENMFWYRQDPGLGLRLIYFSYDVKMKEKGDIPEGYSVSREKKERFSLILESASTNQTSMYLCASSLNEKLFFGSGTQLSVL.

This chain connects TRBV3-1 (or the pseudogene TRBV3-2) to TRBJ2-1; 8 bases align to TRBD2. This CDR3 is built from 15 residues. Germline CDR1 LGHDT, CDR2 YNNKEL (reference sequence). V lost 1 base, J lost 6 bases, and 5 bases stayed unmatched. CDR3 region: CASSQAGRAVNEQFF. CDR3 nucleotide sequence: TGTGCCAGCAGCCAAGCCGGGAGGGCCGTCAATGAGCAGTTCTTC.

The chain combines TRBV28 with TRBJ2-7, with TRBD1 matching over 8 bases. This CDR3 is 13 amino acids long. V gave up 6 bases and J gave up 5 bases; unmatched junction bases: 6. CDR1 is MDHEN, CDR2 SYDVKM, per germline. The CDR3 reads CASSPRDRNEQYF. The CDR3 DNA sequence: TGTGCCAGCAGCCCTCGGGACAGGAACGAGCAGTACTTC. Looking up the rest from reference TRBV28 and TRBJ2-7 gives the full variable domain: DVKVTQSSRYLVKRTGEKVFLECVQDMDHENMFWYRQDPGLGLRLIYFSYDVKMKEKGDIPEGYSVSREKKERFSLILESASTNQTSMYLCASSPRDRNEQYFGPGTRLTVT.

This chain links TRBV5-4 with TRBJ2-7; 8 bases map to TRBD1. V lost 2 bases, J lost 2 bases, and 3 bases stayed unmatched. The germline gives CDR1 SGHNT, CDR2 YYREEE (reference sequence). The CDR3 has 14 amino acids. CDR3 bases: TGTGCCAGCAGCTTAGGGACAGGCCCCTACGAGCAGTACTTC. Its translation: CASSLGTGPYEQYF.

The chain couples TRBV11-2 to TRBJ1-2, with 9 bases fitting TRBD1. The CDR3 has 15 amino acids. The junction had 8 bases not matched to a gene; V was cut back by 5 bases and J by 4 bases. Germline lookup yields CDR1 SGHAT and CDR2 FQNNGV. The chain's CDR3 is CASSPSGQGGYGYTF. DNA of the CDR3: TGTGCCAGCAGCCCGTCGGGACAGGGAGGCTATGGCTACACCTTC.

The chain couples TRBV10-3 to TRBJ2-3; 7 bases are a match to TRBD1. J was trimmed by 3 bases and V by 4 bases; bases with no gene match: 7. Germline CDR1 is ENHRY and CDR2 is SYGVKD. The CDR3 is 15 residues long. In DNA form, the CDR3 reads TGTGCCATCAGTGGATCAGGGGGAGTAACAGATACGCAGTATTTT. Residues: CAISGSGGVTDTQYF.

The V call is TRBV7-9, the J call TRBJ1-5; TRBD1 agrees at 7 bases. V was clipped by 2 bases and J by 4 bases; unmatched bases: 17. The CDR3 consists of 19 residues. Germline CDR1 and CDR2: SEHNR and FQNEAQ (reference sequence). CDR3 coding DNA: TGTGCCAGCAGCTTAAGACGGAAGGGACAGTTCACGTTAAATCAGCCCCAGCATTTT. Translating gives CASSLRRKGQFTLNQPQHF.

This rearrangement joins TRBV7-6 to TRBJ1-1; D gene unclear. The CDR3 consists of 15 residues. V gave up 3 bases and J gave up 1 base, with 12 bases separating them. Germline values: CDR1 SGHVS, CDR2 FNYEAQ. Written as DNA, the CDR3 is TGTGCCAGCAGCTTTTTTGTGACGGGGAACACTGAAGCTTTCTTT. Translation: CASSFFVTGNTEAFF.

The chain has TRBV15 and TRBJ2-2; perhaps TRBD1 as D (6 bases). V gave up 5 bases and J gave up 3 bases, with 13 bases separating them. The CDR3 totals 15 residues. Germline CDR1 LNHNV, CDR2 YYDKDF (reference sequence). The CDR3 bases are TGTGCCACCAGCGGAATGGGGGCGGACACCGGGGAGCTGTTTTTT. Its protein is CATSGMGADTGELFF.

The chain uses TRBV2 and TRBJ2-7, with D perhaps TRBD1 (6 bases). Trimming took 6 bases from V and 4 from J, leaving 13 bases between them. The CDR3 length is 13 residues. The germline V gene encodes CDR1 SNHLY and CDR2 FYNNEI. CDR3 sequence: CASRPRTVYEQYF. CDR3 sequence (DNA): TGTGCCAGCAGACCCCGGACAGTTTACGAGCAGTACTTC.

The gene calls are TRBV6-4 and TRBJ2-5; 8 nucleotides line up with TRBD2. Germline CDR1 and CDR2: MRHNA and SNTAGT. J gave up 7 bases and V 3 bases, and 4 bases lay outside the gene matches. The CDR3 runs to 13 residues. CDR3 region: CASSEGTRVTQYF. The CDR3 DNA reads TGTGCCAGCAGTGAAGGGACTAGGGTGACCCAGTACTTC.

This chain connects TRBV5-1 to TRBJ1-2; no clear D gene. The germline V and J ends were trimmed by 2 bases and 5 bases, with 16 bases remaining between them. The CDR3 runs to 15 residues. Germline CDR1 SGHRS, CDR2 YFSETQ. The CDR3: CASSFDLAGPYGYTF. In nucleotides, the CDR3 is TGCGCCAGCAGCTTCGATTTGGCAGGCCCGTATGGCTACACCTTC.

The J gene is TRBJ1-1, the V gene TRBV7-9, with D unclear. The CDR3 runs to 15 residues. V lost 5 bases and J 4 bases, leaving 17 bases between the germline ends. Germline V CDR1 and CDR2: SEHNR, FQNEAQ (reference sequence). The CDR3 here is CASSDPGVRRTEAFF. CDR3 DNA sequence: TGTGCCAGCAGCGACCCGGGAGTCCGGCGCACTGAAGCTTTCTTT.

This chain connects TRBV4-1 to TRBJ2-3, with 8 bases matching TRBD2. Germline-derived CDR1 and CDR2 are MGHRA and YSYEKL. Unmatched junction bases numbered 6, after V lost 0 bases and J lost 1 base. The CDR3 loop spans 17 amino acids. The CDR3 DNA sequence: TGCGCCAGCAGCCAAGATCGTGCGGGGGGTGGCACAGATACGCAGTATTTT. Translating it yields CASSQDRAGGGTDTQYF.

The chain couples TRBV5-1 to TRBJ2-1, with 11 bases identical to TRBD2. Unmatched junction bases numbered 9, after V lost 4 bases and J lost 3 bases. This CDR3 has 17 amino acids. Looked up from germline, CDR1 is SGHRS and CDR2 is YFSETQ. CDR3 DNA sequence: TGCGCCAGCAGCCACGGGCTAGCGGGAGGTATCTACAATGAGCAGTTCTTC. As protein: CASSHGLAGGIYNEQFF. Variable domain in full (rest from reference TRBV5-1 and TRBJ2-1): KAGVTQTPRYLIKTRGQQVTLSCSPISGHRSVSWYQQTPGQGLQFLFEYFSETQRNKGNFPGRFSGRQFSNSRSEMNVSTLELGDSALYLCASSHGLAGGIYNEQFFGPGTRLTVL.

This chain links TRBV2 with TRBJ1-4; 8 positions agree with TRBD1. Trimming cost V 5 bases and J 7 bases; bases outside gene matches: 9. Germline CDR1 SNHLY, CDR2 FYNNEI. This CDR3 is built from 15 residues. In DNA form, the CDR3 reads TGTGCCAGCAGTCAAGGAACAGGGGGATTTGAAAAACTGTTTTTT. It is translated as CASSQGTGGFEKLFF.

The chain uses TRBV3-1 (or the pseudogene TRBV3-2) and TRBJ2-3, with D uncertain. Germline CDR1 and CDR2: LGHDT and YNNKEL (reference sequence). V lost 3 bases to trimming and J lost 6 bases, with 10 bases between them. The CDR3 length is 13 residues. The CDR3, as DNA: TGTGCCAGCAGCCAGGGCGTATTTGATACGCAGTATTTT. Its translation: CASSQGVFDTQYF.